A single sample is the source of the 26 T cell receptor beta chains below, sequenced in a study of vaccination and CD4 T cells after COVID-19. TCRdb analysed the PCR reads with MiXCR anew, one entry per CDR3 protein. The profile shows 20,000 to 25,000 distinct CDR3 sequences, under 75% of them singletons. Sequenced material: CD4+ T cells from blood, taken before SARS-CoV-2 vaccination. These receptors all stem from a human donor who had recovered from COVID-19.

This chain uses TRBV28 with TRBJ2-1; TRBD2 matches at 10 bases. J lost 10 bases, V lost 6 bases, and 15 bases had no gene match. In germline, CDR1 is MDHEN, CDR2 SYDVKM. The CDR3 spans 16 residues. CDR3 DNA sequence: TGTGCCAGCAGGCCAACGGCTAGCGGGAGAGGGCGGGAGCAGTTCTTC. Protein sequence: CASRPTASGRGREQFF.

V and J are TRBV5-1 and TRBJ2-3, with TRBD2 identical over 10 bases. From germline, CDR1 is SGHRS and CDR2 YFSETQ. The CDR3 covers 14 residues. Trimming removed 5 bases from V and 1 base from J; junction bases left unmatched: 1. In DNA, the CDR3 is TGCGCCAGCAGACTAGCGGGACGCACAGATACGCAGTATTTT. This translates into CASRLAGRTDTQYF.

V and J are TRBV10-3 and TRBJ2-3; D gene ambiguous. The germline V gene encodes CDR1 ENHRY and CDR2 SYGVKD. The CDR3 covers 14 residues. The germline V and J ends were trimmed by 0 bases and 2 bases, with 6 bases remaining between them. CDR3 nucleotide sequence: TGTGCCATCAGTGAGTCTGTGCTCACAGATACGCAGTATTTT. It encodes CAISESVLTDTQYF.

The chain recombines TRBV20-1 with TRBJ2-1; D unresolved. Germline values: CDR1 DFQATT, CDR2 SNEGSKA (reference sequence). CDR3 length equals 13 residues. V was clipped by 3 bases and J by 5 bases, with 11 bases between them. The CDR3 is CSASSSPNNEQFF. DNA for the CDR3: TGCAGTGCTAGCTCGTCCCCCAACAATGAGCAGTTCTTC.

The gene calls are TRBV24-1 and TRBJ1-5; 8 nucleotides match TRBD1. The V gene end was trimmed by 4 bases and the J gene end by 2 bases; junction bases not matched to a gene: 6. Germline loops: CDR1 KGHDR, CDR2 SFDVKD. This CDR3 spans 16 amino acids. In DNA form, the CDR3 reads TGTGCCACCAGTGACCCTGGACAGGGAGGCAATCAGCCCCAGCATTTT. Translating gives CATSDPGQGGNQPQHF.

This clonotype was counted once. CDR3 region: CASSYDRTSPLHF. Here the CDR3 DNA reads TGTGCCAGTAGTTATGACAGGACTTCACCCCTCCACTTT. The chain recombines TRBV19 with TRBJ1-6; D may be TRBD1 (6 bases). V was cut by 5 bases and J by 9 bases, with 11 bases left in between. This CDR3 contains 13 residues. CDR1 and CDR2 (germline): LNHDA, SQIVND (reference sequence).

The J gene is TRBJ2-6, the V gene TRBV9; 8 bases are a match to TRBD1. V was pared by 1 base and J by 3 bases, with 9 bases of the junction left unmatched. This CDR3 comprises 18 residues. Germline V gene data show CDR1 as SGDLS and CDR2 as YYNGEE. CDR3 in amino acids: CASSVRAGGAVGANVLTF. In DNA, the CDR3 is TGTGCCAGCAGCGTAAGAGCAGGGGGCGCGGTTGGGGCCAACGTCCTGACTTTC.

This chain joins TRBV7-2 and TRBJ2-1; 7 nucleotides line up with TRBD2. The germline CDR1 and CDR2 sequences are SGHTA and FQGNSA. V shed 6 bases, J shed 4 bases, and the junction held 6 bases outside the gene matches. This CDR3 contains 14 residues. CDR3 sequence reads: CASRSGLRYNEQFF. DNA of the CDR3: TGTGCCAGCAGATCGGGACTAAGGTACAATGAGCAGTTCTTC.

This clonotype was counted a few times. V is TRBV20-1 and J is TRBJ2-5; no definite D call. V gave up 5 bases and J gave up 5 bases, with 12 bases separating them. This CDR3 is built from 12 residues. Germline V gene data show CDR1 as DFQATT and CDR2 as SNEGSKA (reference sequence). The CDR3: CSALLPGETQYF. In nucleotides, the CDR3 is TGCAGTGCTCTGCTCCCTGGGGAGACCCAGTACTTC.

In its sample, this clonotype was seen a few times. The chain combines TRBV30 with TRBJ2-7; 8 bases map to TRBD1. The V and J ends lost 4 bases and 5 bases, in that order; junction bases with no gene match: 4. This CDR3 region has 12 residues. CDR1 and CDR2 from the germline V gene are GTSNPN and SVGIG (reference sequence). The CDR3 is CAWTGGFNEQYF. In DNA form, the CDR3 reads TGTGCCTGGACAGGGGGCTTCAACGAGCAGTACTTC.

This clonotype was detected once. The CDR3 sequence: CSLTGDRNNEQFF. The CDR3 DNA is TGCAGCCTAACGGGGGACAGGAACAATGAGCAGTTCTTC. The chain couples TRBV20-1 to TRBJ2-1; 8 bases map to TRBD1. The CDR3 is 13 residues long. The V gene's germline CDR1 is DFQATT and CDR2 SNEGSKA (reference sequence).

The chain carries TRBV19 and TRBJ1-1; no clear D gene. Deletions cut 5 bases from V and 0 bases from J, with 13 bases between. Germline V gene data show CDR1 as LNHDA and CDR2 as SQIVND (reference sequence). The CDR3 is 15 residues long. Here the CDR3 reads CASSFQDGLNTEAFF. Here the CDR3 DNA reads TGTGCCAGTAGTTTCCAGGACGGCCTGAACACTGAAGCTTTCTTT.

This clonotype occurred a few times. The chain is built from TRBV5-4 and TRBJ1-6; TRBD1 might be the D (6 bases). V lost 4 bases and J lost 8, with 13 bases in between. This CDR3 region has 14 residues. Germline lookup yields CDR1 SGHNT and CDR2 YYREEE (reference sequence). Written as DNA, the CDR3 is TGTGCCAGCAGCCGGACAGTCTACGATTCACCCCTCCACTTT. Translated: CASSRTVYDSPLHF.

The V and J genes are TRBV19 and TRBJ1-1; 8 positions match TRBD1. The CDR3 is 13 residues long. V dropped 6 bases and J dropped 6; count of bases not matched to a gene: 6. In germline, CDR1 is LNHDA, CDR2 SQIVND (reference sequence). The CDR3 region is CASSDRGRPEAFF. DNA for the CDR3: TGTGCCAGTAGCGACAGGGGACGGCCTGAAGCTTTCTTT.

This chain connects TRBV6-1 to TRBJ1-1, with a possible D match to TRBD1 (5 bases). The length of the CDR3 is 13 residues. The V gene lost 6 bases and the J gene lost 7 bases, with 15 bases spanning the gap. Per the germline V gene, CDR1 is MNHNS and CDR2 is SASEGT. The CDR3, as DNA: TGTGCCAGCAGAAGGGGCGACTACTATGAAGCTTTCTTT. It codes for CASRRGDYYEAFF.

This CDR3 is CASSTTGRNSPLHF. For the CDR3, the DNA is TGTGCCAGCAGCACAACAGGGCGCAATTCACCCCTCCACTTT. The genes are TRBV7-6 and TRBJ1-6, with D perhaps matching TRBD1 (6 bases). V gave up 5 bases and J gave up 7 bases, with 12 bases separating them. The CDR3 extends over 14 amino acids. The germline gives CDR1 SGHVS, CDR2 FNYEAQ.

The V gene is TRBV28, the J gene TRBJ1-2; D is unclear. V gave up 4 bases and J gave up 3 bases, with 12 bases separating them. The CDR3 loop spans 14 amino acids. CDR1 is MDHEN and CDR2 is SYDVKM in the germline V gene. The chain's CDR3 is CASSSTAAYYGYTF. In DNA form, the CDR3 reads TGTGCCAGCAGTTCTACAGCAGCATACTATGGCTACACCTTC.

DNA for the CDR3: TGTGCCAGCAGTGAAATGACGGTCGGATTCTATGGCTACACCTTC. It translates to CASSEMTVGFYGYTF. The chain couples TRBV6-1 to TRBJ1-2; D is undetermined. This CDR3 contains 15 residues. Trimming removed 2 bases from V and 4 bases from J, with 14 bases in between. The germline gives CDR1 MNHNS, CDR2 SASEGT.

The gene calls are TRBV28 and TRBJ1-1, with 7 bases lining up with TRBD1. The CDR3 runs to 13 residues. J gave up 5 bases and V 6 bases, and 6 bases lay outside the gene matches. Germline V gene lookup returns CDR1 MDHEN and CDR2 SYDVKM. This CDR3 reads CASRSPGGTEAFF. In DNA, the CDR3 is TGTGCCAGCAGGTCTCCAGGGGGAACTGAAGCTTTCTTT.

This clonotype is a singleton in its sample. The J gene is TRBJ2-5, the V gene TRBV20-1; TRBD2 might be the D (7 bases). In germline, CDR1 is DFQATT, CDR2 SNEGSKA (reference sequence). This CDR3 spans 18 amino acids. V lost 3 bases and J lost 7, with 30 bases in between. The CDR3 is CSARGGLEAGSVYGTQYF. CDR3 nucleotides: TGCAGTGCTAGGGGGGGCCTCGAAGCGGGATCTGTTTACGGGACCCAGTACTTC.

The chain combines TRBV27 with TRBJ2-3, with 12 bases aligning to TRBD2. CDR1 is MNHEY and CDR2 is SMNVEV in the germline V gene (reference sequence). This CDR3 is 21 amino acids long. Trimming removed 6 bases from V and 2 bases from J; junction bases left unmatched: 21. DNA for the CDR3: TGTGCCAGCAGCTTCCTGACTAGCGGGAGAAATGGATATAGGCTCACAGATACGCAGTATTTT. Translated: CASSFLTSGRNGYRLTDTQYF.

The rearrangement uses TRBV6-1 and TRBJ1-6; the D gene is possibly TRBD1 (5 bases). V dropped 6 bases and J dropped 9 bases, with 12 bases sitting between them. Germline CDR1 and CDR2: MNHNS and SASEGT. CDR3 length: 13 amino acids. In DNA, the CDR3 is TGTGCCAGCAGGCCAGGGTCGGGTTCACCCCTCCACTTT. Protein: CASRPGSGSPLHF.

This clonotype was counted between two and nine times. The chain uses TRBV19 and TRBJ1-2, with D tentatively TRBD1 (5 bases). Looked up from germline, CDR1 is LNHDA and CDR2 is SQIVND (reference sequence). There are 14 residues in the CDR3. Trimming cost V 4 bases and J 2 bases, with 11 bases left between them. The CDR3 region is CASSTGDSNYGYTF. The CDR3 DNA is TGTGCCAGTAGTACCGGGGACTCCAACTATGGCTACACCTTC.

This chain links TRBV28 with TRBJ1-2; 11 bases match TRBD1. V trimming: 6 bases; J trimming: 0 bases; junction bases outside the gene matches: 6. The germline V gene encodes CDR1 MDHEN and CDR2 SYDVKM. This CDR3 comprises 16 residues. CDR3: CASSRGTGGTNYGYTF. The CDR3 DNA reads as TGTGCCAGCAGCCGAGGGACAGGGGGAACTAACTATGGCTACACCTTC.

The rearrangement joins TRBV11-3 to TRBJ2-3; D might be TRBD1 (5 bases). This CDR3 region has 18 residues. V was shortened by 5 bases and J by 0 bases, with 21 bases between the two germline ends. The germline V gene encodes CDR1 SGHNT and CDR2 YENEEA. This chain's CDR3 is CASSQSGWGETSTDTQYF. Written as DNA, the CDR3 is TGTGCCAGCAGCCAGTCCGGTTGGGGCGAGACTAGCACAGATACGCAGTATTTT.

The chain recombines TRBV20-1 with TRBJ1-2; 8 bases line up with TRBD1. Germline-derived CDR1 and CDR2 are DFQATT and SNEGSKA (reference sequence). This CDR3 contains 14 residues. The V segment lost 4 bases and the J segment 5 bases; nucleotides outside the gene matches: 9. This chain's CDR3 is CSAITSDRAYGYTF. The CDR3 DNA is TGCAGTGCTATAACATCGGACAGGGCGTATGGCTACACCTTC.